This entry concerns a single T cell receptor (beta chain). CDR3 regions of TCR beta were amplified from RNA transcripts. A first-round RT-PCR used HTBI primers, followed by a second-round multiplex PCR. Using its own MiXCR run on the multiplex PCR reads, TCRdb lists one record per CDR3 protein. The sample consists of some 1.1 million distinct CDR3 sequences, around a third of them appearing once. The CDR3 has 14 amino acids. The V and J ends lost 7 bases and 7 bases respectively, with 16 bases between them. These data are taken from a study of Graves' ophthalmopathy and Graves' hyperthyroidism. The source of this sequence is an adult man with Graves' hyperthyroidism. The chain is built from TRBV12-3 or TRBV12-4 and TRBJ2-2; maybe TRBD2 (6 bases). Sequenced input: peripheral blood or thyroid tissue (not recorded which). The CDR3 here is CASTGRGAIGELFF. In DNA, the CDR3 is TGTGCCAGCACTGGGCGCGGGGCGATCGGGGAGCTGTTTTTT.